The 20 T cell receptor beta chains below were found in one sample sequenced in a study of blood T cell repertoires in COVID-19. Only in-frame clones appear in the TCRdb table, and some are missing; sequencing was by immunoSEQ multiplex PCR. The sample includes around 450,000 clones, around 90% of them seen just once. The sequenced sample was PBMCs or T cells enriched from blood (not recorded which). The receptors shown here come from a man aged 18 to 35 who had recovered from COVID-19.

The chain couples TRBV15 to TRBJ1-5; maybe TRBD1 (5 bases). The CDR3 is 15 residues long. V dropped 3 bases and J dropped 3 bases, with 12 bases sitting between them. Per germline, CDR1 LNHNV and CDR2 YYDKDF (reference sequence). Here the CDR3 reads CATSSPLRVNQPQHF. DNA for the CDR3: TGTGCCACCAGCAGTCCCCTCAGGGTCAATCAGCCCCAGCATTTT.

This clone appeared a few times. Written as DNA, the CDR3 is TGTGCCAGCAGCTATTCCGGGACAGGGGCCGGCACTGAAGCTTTCTTT. This encodes CASSYSGTGAGTEAFF. The chain uses TRBV5-5 and TRBJ1-1; 10 bases line up with TRBD1. Germline CDR1 SGHKS, CDR2 YYEKEE (reference sequence). V dropped 3 bases and J dropped 4; count of bases not matched to a gene: 9. This CDR3 comprises 16 residues. The full variable domain, its missing parts supplied by reference TRBV5-5 and TRBJ1-1, is DAGVTQSPTHLIKTRGQQVTLRCSPISGHKSVSWYQQVLGQGPQFIFQYYEKEERGRGNFPDRFSARQFPNYSSELNVNALLLGDSALYLCASSYSGTGAGTEAFFGQGTRLTVV.

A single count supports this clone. CDR3 in amino acids: CASSLEPGGYGYTF. The CDR3 coding sequence is TGCGCCAGCAGCTTGGAGCCAGGGGGCTATGGCTACACCTTC. The genes are TRBV5-1 and TRBJ1-2; 7 bases are a match to TRBD1. V lost 0 bases and J lost 4; bases outside the gene matches: 3. CDR3 length equals 14 residues. Germline V lookup: CDR1 SGHRS, CDR2 YFSETQ.

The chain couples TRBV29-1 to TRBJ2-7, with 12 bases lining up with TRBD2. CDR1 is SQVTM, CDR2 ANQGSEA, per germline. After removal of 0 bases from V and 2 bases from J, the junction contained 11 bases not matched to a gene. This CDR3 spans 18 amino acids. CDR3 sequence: CSVEDSSGRGPWAYEQYF. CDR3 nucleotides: TGCAGCGTTGAAGATTCTAGCGGGAGGGGCCCGTGGGCCTACGAGCAGTACTTC.

CDR3 loop: CASSIGQERYGYTF. CDR3 bases: TGTGCCAGCAGCATCGGACAGGAGAGGTATGGCTACACCTTC. The chain couples TRBV7-9 to TRBJ1-2, with 7 nucleotides matching TRBD1. With 5 bases clipped from V and 5 bases from J, the junction kept 8 bases outside the gene matches. The length of the CDR3 is 14 residues. Germline V gene data show CDR1 as SEHNR and CDR2 as FQNEAQ (reference sequence).

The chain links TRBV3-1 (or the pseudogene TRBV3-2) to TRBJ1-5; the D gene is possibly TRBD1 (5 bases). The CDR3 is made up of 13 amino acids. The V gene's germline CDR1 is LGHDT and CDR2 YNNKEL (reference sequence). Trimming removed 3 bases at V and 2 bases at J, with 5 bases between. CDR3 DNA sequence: TGTGCCAGCAGCCAGGGGCGCAATCAGCCCCAGCATTTT. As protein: CASSQGRNQPQHF.

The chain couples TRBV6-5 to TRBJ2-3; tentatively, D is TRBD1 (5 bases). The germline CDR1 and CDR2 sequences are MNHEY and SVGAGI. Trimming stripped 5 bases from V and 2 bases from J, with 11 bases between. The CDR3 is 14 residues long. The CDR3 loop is CASSQQDLTDTQYF. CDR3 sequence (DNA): TGTGCCAGCAGTCAACAGGATCTCACAGATACGCAGTATTTT.

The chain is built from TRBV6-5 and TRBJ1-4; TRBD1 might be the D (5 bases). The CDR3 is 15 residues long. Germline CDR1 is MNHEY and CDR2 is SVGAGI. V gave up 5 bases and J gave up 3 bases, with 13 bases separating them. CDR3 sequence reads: CASSIRQRSNEKLFF. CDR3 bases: TGTGCCAGCAGTATCCGACAGAGATCTAATGAAAAACTGTTTTTT.

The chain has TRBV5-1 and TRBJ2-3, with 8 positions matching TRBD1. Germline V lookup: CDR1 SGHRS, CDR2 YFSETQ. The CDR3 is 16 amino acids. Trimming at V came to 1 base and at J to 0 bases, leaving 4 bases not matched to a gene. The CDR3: CASSLLGTGSTDTQYF. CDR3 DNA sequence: TGCGCCAGCAGCTTGTTGGGGACAGGCAGCACAGATACGCAGTATTTT.

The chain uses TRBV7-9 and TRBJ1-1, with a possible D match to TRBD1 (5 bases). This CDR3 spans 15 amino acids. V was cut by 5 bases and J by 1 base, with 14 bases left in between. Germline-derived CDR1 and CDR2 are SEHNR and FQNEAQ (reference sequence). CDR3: CASSGRAPENTEAFF. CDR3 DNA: TGTGCCAGCAGCGGCAGGGCTCCCGAGAACACTGAAGCTTTCTTT.

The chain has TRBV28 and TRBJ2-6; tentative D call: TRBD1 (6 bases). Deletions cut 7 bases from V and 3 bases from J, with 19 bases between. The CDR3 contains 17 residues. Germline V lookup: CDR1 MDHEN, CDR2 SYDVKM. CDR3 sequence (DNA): TGTGCCAGCACCACCGAGGTTCCAGGGGTTGGGGCCAACGTCCTGACTTTC. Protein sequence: CASTTEVPGVGANVLTF.

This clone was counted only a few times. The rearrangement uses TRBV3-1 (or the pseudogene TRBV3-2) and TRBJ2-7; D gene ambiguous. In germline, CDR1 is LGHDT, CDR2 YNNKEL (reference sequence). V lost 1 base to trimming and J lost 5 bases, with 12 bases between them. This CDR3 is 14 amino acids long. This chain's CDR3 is CASSQGGYLDEQYF. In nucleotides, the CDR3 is TGTGCCAGCAGCCAAGGCGGCTACTTGGACGAGCAGTACTTC.

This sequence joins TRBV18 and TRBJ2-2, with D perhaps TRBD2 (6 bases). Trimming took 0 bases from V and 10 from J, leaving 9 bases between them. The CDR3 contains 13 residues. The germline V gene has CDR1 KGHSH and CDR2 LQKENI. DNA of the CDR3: TGTGCCAGCTCACCACCGGGAGGTTTGGAGCTGTTTTTT. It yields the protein CASSPPGGLELFF.

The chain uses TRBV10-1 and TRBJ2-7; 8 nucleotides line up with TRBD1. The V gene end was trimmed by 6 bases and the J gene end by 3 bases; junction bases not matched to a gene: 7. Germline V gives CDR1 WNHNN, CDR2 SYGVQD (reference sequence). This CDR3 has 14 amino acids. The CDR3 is CASSPRQGFYEQYF. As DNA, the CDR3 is TGCGCCAGCAGCCCTAGACAGGGGTTCTACGAGCAGTACTTC.

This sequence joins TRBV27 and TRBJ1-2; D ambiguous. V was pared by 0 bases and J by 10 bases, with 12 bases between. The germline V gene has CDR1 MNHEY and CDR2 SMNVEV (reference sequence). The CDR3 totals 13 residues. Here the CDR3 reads CASSLSPGSNYTF. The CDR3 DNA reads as TGTGCCAGCAGTTTATCGCCGGGGTCAAACTACACCTTC.

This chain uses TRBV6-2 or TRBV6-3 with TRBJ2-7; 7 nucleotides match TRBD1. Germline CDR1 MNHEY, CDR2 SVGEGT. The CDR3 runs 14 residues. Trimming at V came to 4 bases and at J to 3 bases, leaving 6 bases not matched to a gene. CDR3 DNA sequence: TGTGCCAGCAGTTCCGGGACAGTCCGCTACGAGCAGTACTTC. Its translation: CASSSGTVRYEQYF.

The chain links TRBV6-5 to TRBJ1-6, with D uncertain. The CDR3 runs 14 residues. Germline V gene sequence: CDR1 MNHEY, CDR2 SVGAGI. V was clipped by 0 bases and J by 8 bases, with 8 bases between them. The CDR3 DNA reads TGTGCCAGCAGTTACTCATCATCCCATTCACCCCTCCACTTT. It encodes CASSYSSSHSPLHF.

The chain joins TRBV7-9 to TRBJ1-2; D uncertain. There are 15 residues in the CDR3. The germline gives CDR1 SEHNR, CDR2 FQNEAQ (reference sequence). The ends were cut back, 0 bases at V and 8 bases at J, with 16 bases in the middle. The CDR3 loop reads CASSLARSNERGYTF. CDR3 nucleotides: TGTGCCAGCAGCTTAGCGCGGTCAAACGAGCGCGGCTACACCTTC.

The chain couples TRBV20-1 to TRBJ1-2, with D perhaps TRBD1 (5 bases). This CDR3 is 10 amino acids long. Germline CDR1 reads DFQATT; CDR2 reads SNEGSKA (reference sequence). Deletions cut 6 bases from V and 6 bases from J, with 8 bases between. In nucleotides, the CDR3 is TGCAGTGCCCCAGGGCATGGCTACACCTTC. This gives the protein CSAPGHGYTF.

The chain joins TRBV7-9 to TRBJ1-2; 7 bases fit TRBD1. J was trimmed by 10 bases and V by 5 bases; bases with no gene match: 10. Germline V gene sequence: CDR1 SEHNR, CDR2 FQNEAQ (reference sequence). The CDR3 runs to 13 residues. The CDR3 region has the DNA TGTGCCAGCAGCCCAGGGGGAGCGGCAGTCTACACCTTC. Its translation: CASSPGGAAVYTF.